A single sample gave rise to the 26 T cell receptor beta chains below, sequenced in a study of sequential checkpoint blockade in melanoma. Repertoires were generated with immunoSEQ multiplex PCR, while TCRdb's copy carries only in-frame clones and drops some. The table shows roughly 5,000 clones, with approximately 71% occurring only once. Treatment indicated: randomized to nivolumab then ipilimumab (arm A) or the reverse (arm B). The starting material was CD8+ T cells sorted from blood (inferred from file names), obtained from a patient given nivolumab and ipilimumab in sequence. The receptors originated from a human patient with melanoma. Some clones in this sample may be carry-over from other donors' samples.

The rearrangement uses TRBV7-8 and TRBJ1-5, with 9 positions matching TRBD1. Germline loops: CDR1 SGHVS, CDR2 FQNEAQ. The junction had 6 bases not matched to a gene; V was cut back by 2 bases and J by 4 bases. This CDR3 spans 16 amino acids. The CDR3 sequence is CASSLRTGGRNQPQHF. The CDR3 DNA sequence: TGTGCCAGCAGCTTAAGAACAGGGGGCAGGAATCAGCCCCAGCATTTT.

V usage is TRBV9 and J usage is TRBJ2-7; the D is unclear. CDR3 length: 14 amino acids. V was shortened by 3 bases and J by 6 bases, with 16 bases between the two germline ends. The germline gives CDR1 SGDLS, CDR2 YYNGEE. The CDR3: CASSDVPARGEQYF. Here the CDR3 DNA reads TGTGCCAGCAGCGACGTCCCGGCCCGAGGCGAGCAGTACTTC.

The chain has TRBV15 and TRBJ2-5; the match to TRBD2 covers 12 bases. With V trimmed by 1 base and J by 4 bases, 4 bases remained unmatched. Germline loops: CDR1 LNHNV, CDR2 YYDKDF (reference sequence). There are 16 residues in the CDR3. The CDR3 sequence is CATSRGWTSGAETQYF. CDR3 sequence (DNA): TGTGCCACCAGCAGAGGGTGGACTAGCGGGGCAGAGACCCAGTACTTC.

The chain carries TRBV18 and TRBJ2-1, with TRBD1 identical over 10 bases. The CDR3 is made up of 15 amino acids. V dropped 3 bases and J dropped 5; count of bases not matched to a gene: 4. The germline V gene encodes CDR1 KGHSH and CDR2 LQKENI. CDR3 bases: TGTGCCAGCTCACCTTGGACAGGGGGGGACAATGAGCAGTTCTTC. Translating gives CASSPWTGGDNEQFF.

This chain joins TRBV13 and TRBJ1-4; TRBD1 matches 12 bases. The CDR3 has 17 residues. The V gene's germline CDR1 is PRHDT and CDR2 FYEKMQ (reference sequence). V lost 5 bases to trimming and J lost 4 bases; unmatched junction nucleotides: 8. Here the CDR3 DNA reads TGTGCCAGCAGCCCCACGGGACAGGGGGCACGTAATGAAAAACTGTTTTTT. Residues: CASSPTGQGARNEKLFF. Full variable domain (missing parts from reference TRBV13 and TRBJ1-4): AAGVIQSPRHLIKEKRETATLKCYPIPRHDTVYWYQQGPGQDPQFLISFYEKMQSDKGSIPDRFSAQQFSDYHSELNMSSLELGDSALYFCASSPTGQGARNEKLFFGSGTQLSVL.

V gene TRBV27 combines with J gene TRBJ2-3; 8 bases agree with TRBD2. Trimming cost V 4 bases and J 2 bases; bases outside gene matches: 5. The CDR3 has 15 residues. Germline CDR1 is MNHEY and CDR2 is SMNVEV (reference sequence). CDR3 amino acids: CASSSGLANTDTQYF. CDR3 nucleotides: TGTGCCAGCAGTTCCGGACTAGCTAACACAGATACGCAGTATTTT.

This clone was found a few times. This sequence joins TRBV4-2 and TRBJ2-1, with a tentative D call TRBD1 (6 bases). Trimming cost V 3 bases and J 5 bases, with 23 bases left between them. Germline-derived CDR1 and CDR2 are LGHNA and YNFKEQ. The CDR3 covers 18 residues. Here the CDR3 DNA reads TGTGCCAGCAGCCAGCCTGTGCTGGGGGCCTCAGGGAACAATGAGCAGTTCTTC. This encodes CASSQPVLGASGNNEQFF.

The rearrangement links TRBV5-4 to TRBJ2-1, with 10 positions matching TRBD2. CDR1 and CDR2 from the germline V gene are SGHNT and YYREEE (reference sequence). This CDR3 contains 16 residues. The junction had 7 bases not matched to a gene; V was cut back by 1 base and J by 6 bases. The CDR3 spells CASSLLAGAYRNEQFF. The DNA for the CDR3 is TGTGCCAGCAGCTTGCTAGCGGGGGCCTATCGCAATGAGCAGTTCTTC.

This clone was seen a few times. J is TRBJ1-1 and V is TRBV5-6; tentative D call: TRBD1 (6 bases). The CDR3 contains 15 residues. CDR1 SGHDT and CDR2 YYEEEE come from the germline V gene. The V end lost 0 bases, the J end lost 0 bases, and 9 bases lay between the germline ends. The CDR3 coding sequence is TGTGCCAGCAGCTTGGCCGGGGGGCTGAACACTGAAGCTTTCTTT. This encodes CASSLAGGLNTEAFF.

The chain links TRBV7-3 to TRBJ1-1; D not resolved. The V gene's germline CDR1 is SGHTA and CDR2 FQGTGA. The V and J ends lost 2 bases and 4 bases respectively, with 8 bases between them. This CDR3 contains 13 residues. The CDR3 loop is CASSLVEFTEAFF. The CDR3 DNA is TGTGCCAGCAGCTTAGTTGAGTTCACTGAAGCTTTCTTT.

Concerning this clone itself: This specimen includes other DNA sequences encoding the same CDR3. This chain uses TRBV2 with TRBJ2-7, with 9 bases identical to TRBD2. Germline assignment: CDR1 SNHLY and CDR2 FYNNEI. CDR3 length equals 14 residues. J was trimmed by 2 bases and V by 4 bases; bases with no gene match: 3. The CDR3 coding sequence is TGTGCCAGCAGTGTGGCGGGGGGGACCTACGAGCAGTACTTC. Translating it yields CASSVAGGTYEQYF.

V gene TRBV9 combines with J gene TRBJ1-1; D unresolved. The germline V gene encodes CDR1 SGDLS and CDR2 YYNGEE. This CDR3 contains 12 residues. The V and J ends lost 0 bases and 8 bases respectively, with 8 bases between them. CDR3 nucleotide sequence: TGTGCCAGCAGCGTAGTTGGAGTAGAAGCTTTCTTT. This translates into CASSVVGVEAFF.

The chain employs TRBV6-6 and TRBJ2-1, with D hard to call. The germline CDR1 and CDR2 sequences are MNHNY and SVGAGI (reference sequence). Trimming stripped 2 bases from V and 4 bases from J, with 3 bases between. The CDR3 loop spans 12 amino acids. This chain's CDR3 is CASSYPYNEQFF. The CDR3 DNA reads as TGTGCCAGCAGTTACCCTTACAATGAGCAGTTCTTC.

V and J are TRBV7-2 and TRBJ2-4, with D tentatively TRBD2 (7 bases). V dropped 4 bases and J dropped 8 bases, with 24 bases sitting between them. CDR3 size: 17 residues. CDR1 is SGHTA and CDR2 is FQGNSA in the germline V gene. The CDR3 coding sequence is TGTGCCAGCAGCTCCGGAGGGTTGGGGGGGCTAGGGTACATTCAGTACTTC. Residues: CASSSGGLGGLGYIQYF.

The chain links TRBV7-8 to TRBJ2-1; 8 bases line up with TRBD2. The germline CDR1 and CDR2 sequences are SGHVS and FQNEAQ. The CDR3 spans 16 residues. V lost 5 bases to trimming and J lost 0 bases; unmatched junction nucleotides: 6. As DNA, the CDR3 is TGTGCCAGCAGCCACGGGAGGGGCAGCTCCTACAATGAGCAGTTCTTC. This sequence encodes CASSHGRGSSYNEQFF.

The rearrangement uses TRBV7-9 and TRBJ2-7, with TRBD1 matching 8 bases. The length of the CDR3 is 14 residues. In germline, CDR1 is SEHNR, CDR2 FQNEAQ (reference sequence). The trim removed 3 bases at V and 3 bases at J, leaving 4 bases unmatched. CDR3 protein: CASSLTGQDYEQYF. The CDR3 coding sequence is TGTGCCAGCAGCTTGACGGGACAGGACTACGAGCAGTACTTC. The variable domain in full, completed from reference TRBV7-9 and TRBJ2-7, reads DTGVSQNPRHKITKRGQNVTFRCDPISEHNRLYWYRQTLGQGPEFLTYFQNEAQLEKSRLLSDRFSAERPKGSFSTLEIQRTEQGDSAMYLCASSLTGQDYEQYFGPGTRLTVT.

The chain combines TRBV28 with TRBJ1-1; D not certain. In germline, CDR1 is MDHEN, CDR2 SYDVKM. The CDR3 runs to 17 residues. V lost 6 bases and J lost 0, with 20 bases in between. The CDR3 loop reads CASSPGAPFLMNTEAFF. The CDR3 nucleotides read TGTGCCAGCAGCCCCGGAGCCCCGTTCTTAATGAACACTGAAGCTTTCTTT.

The chain uses TRBV11-2 and TRBJ2-3; D might be TRBD2 (5 bases). CDR1 and CDR2 (germline): SGHAT, FQNNGV. The CDR3 covers 13 residues. Deletions cut 0 bases from V and 14 bases from J, with 15 bases between. The CDR3 DNA follows: TGTGCCAGCAGCTTAGATGGAGGTCGGGTTAGGTATTTT. This translates into CASSLDGGRVRYF.

This chain joins TRBV7-3 and TRBJ2-7; tentatively, D is TRBD2 (5 bases). There are 14 residues in the CDR3. From germline, CDR1 is SGHTA and CDR2 FQGTGA. The ends were cut back, 8 bases at V and 2 bases at J, with 16 bases in the middle. CDR3 coding DNA: TGTGCCAGCGCTGAGTGGCGAGGGCCCTACGAGCAGTACTTC. Translating it yields CASAEWRGPYEQYF.

The chain recombines TRBV27 with TRBJ1-4; 9 bases fit TRBD1. This CDR3 is built from 14 residues. Germline CDR1 reads MNHEY; CDR2 reads SMNVEV (reference sequence). V gave up 5 bases and J gave up 7 bases; unmatched junction bases: 5. CDR3 nucleotides: TGTGCCAGCAGTGCGGGGACAGGGACTGAAAAACTGTTTTTT. Protein product: CASSAGTGTEKLFF.

The genes are TRBV9 and TRBJ2-1; weak D call: TRBD2 (7 bases). This CDR3 spans 12 amino acids. Germline CDR1 reads SGDLS; CDR2 reads YYNGEE. V was clipped by 7 bases and J by 4 bases, with 9 bases between them. Written as DNA, the CDR3 is TGTGCCAGCGGGGGGGCATACAATGAGCAGTTCTTC. Translation gives CASGGAYNEQFF.

The chain recombines TRBV30 with TRBJ1-1; the match to TRBD1 covers 7 bases. Germline assignment: CDR1 GTSNPN and CDR2 SVGIG (reference sequence). After removal of 0 bases from V and 8 bases from J, the junction contained 6 bases not matched to a gene. The CDR3 loop spans 13 amino acids. The CDR3 coding sequence is TGTGCCTGGAGTGTAGACAGGGCCGGGGAAGCTTTCTTT. This encodes CAWSVDRAGEAFF.

This chain links TRBV19 with TRBJ1-5, with D tentatively TRBD1 (5 bases). CDR3 length: 13 amino acids. The V and J ends lost 4 bases and 9 bases respectively, with 13 bases between them. From germline, CDR1 is LNHDA and CDR2 SQIVND (reference sequence). This chain's CDR3 is CASSTDGGRPQHF. The CDR3 DNA reads as TGTGCCAGTAGTACCGACGGGGGAAGGCCCCAGCATTTT.

There are a few counts of this clone. The rearrangement links TRBV7-9 to TRBJ2-7, with 9 bases that match TRBD2. The J segment lost 0 bases and the V segment lost 5 bases, leaving 5 bases of the junction unmatched. From germline, CDR1 is SEHNR and CDR2 FQNEAQ (reference sequence). The CDR3 totals 15 residues. This chain's CDR3 is CASSNSGGPSYEQYF. The CDR3, as DNA: TGTGCCAGCAGCAATAGCGGGGGCCCCTCCTACGAGCAGTACTTC.

The V call is TRBV4-3, the J call TRBJ1-1; D is ambiguous. This CDR3 region has 17 residues. Trimming cost V 0 bases and J 0 bases, with 14 bases left between them. Germline CDR1 LGHNA, CDR2 YSLEER. The CDR3: CASSQDTRISMNTEAFF. For the CDR3, the DNA is TGCGCCAGCAGCCAAGATACCCGTATTTCTATGAACACTGAAGCTTTCTTT.

The chain joins TRBV10-3 to TRBJ1-1; D ambiguous. From germline, CDR1 is ENHRY and CDR2 SYGVKD. The CDR3 is made up of 13 amino acids. Trimming removed 10 bases at V and 4 bases at J, with 16 bases between. As DNA, the CDR3 is TGTGCCACCCGAGGGTCCGGGAGCACTGAAGCTTTCTTT. Its protein product is CATRGSGSTEAFF.